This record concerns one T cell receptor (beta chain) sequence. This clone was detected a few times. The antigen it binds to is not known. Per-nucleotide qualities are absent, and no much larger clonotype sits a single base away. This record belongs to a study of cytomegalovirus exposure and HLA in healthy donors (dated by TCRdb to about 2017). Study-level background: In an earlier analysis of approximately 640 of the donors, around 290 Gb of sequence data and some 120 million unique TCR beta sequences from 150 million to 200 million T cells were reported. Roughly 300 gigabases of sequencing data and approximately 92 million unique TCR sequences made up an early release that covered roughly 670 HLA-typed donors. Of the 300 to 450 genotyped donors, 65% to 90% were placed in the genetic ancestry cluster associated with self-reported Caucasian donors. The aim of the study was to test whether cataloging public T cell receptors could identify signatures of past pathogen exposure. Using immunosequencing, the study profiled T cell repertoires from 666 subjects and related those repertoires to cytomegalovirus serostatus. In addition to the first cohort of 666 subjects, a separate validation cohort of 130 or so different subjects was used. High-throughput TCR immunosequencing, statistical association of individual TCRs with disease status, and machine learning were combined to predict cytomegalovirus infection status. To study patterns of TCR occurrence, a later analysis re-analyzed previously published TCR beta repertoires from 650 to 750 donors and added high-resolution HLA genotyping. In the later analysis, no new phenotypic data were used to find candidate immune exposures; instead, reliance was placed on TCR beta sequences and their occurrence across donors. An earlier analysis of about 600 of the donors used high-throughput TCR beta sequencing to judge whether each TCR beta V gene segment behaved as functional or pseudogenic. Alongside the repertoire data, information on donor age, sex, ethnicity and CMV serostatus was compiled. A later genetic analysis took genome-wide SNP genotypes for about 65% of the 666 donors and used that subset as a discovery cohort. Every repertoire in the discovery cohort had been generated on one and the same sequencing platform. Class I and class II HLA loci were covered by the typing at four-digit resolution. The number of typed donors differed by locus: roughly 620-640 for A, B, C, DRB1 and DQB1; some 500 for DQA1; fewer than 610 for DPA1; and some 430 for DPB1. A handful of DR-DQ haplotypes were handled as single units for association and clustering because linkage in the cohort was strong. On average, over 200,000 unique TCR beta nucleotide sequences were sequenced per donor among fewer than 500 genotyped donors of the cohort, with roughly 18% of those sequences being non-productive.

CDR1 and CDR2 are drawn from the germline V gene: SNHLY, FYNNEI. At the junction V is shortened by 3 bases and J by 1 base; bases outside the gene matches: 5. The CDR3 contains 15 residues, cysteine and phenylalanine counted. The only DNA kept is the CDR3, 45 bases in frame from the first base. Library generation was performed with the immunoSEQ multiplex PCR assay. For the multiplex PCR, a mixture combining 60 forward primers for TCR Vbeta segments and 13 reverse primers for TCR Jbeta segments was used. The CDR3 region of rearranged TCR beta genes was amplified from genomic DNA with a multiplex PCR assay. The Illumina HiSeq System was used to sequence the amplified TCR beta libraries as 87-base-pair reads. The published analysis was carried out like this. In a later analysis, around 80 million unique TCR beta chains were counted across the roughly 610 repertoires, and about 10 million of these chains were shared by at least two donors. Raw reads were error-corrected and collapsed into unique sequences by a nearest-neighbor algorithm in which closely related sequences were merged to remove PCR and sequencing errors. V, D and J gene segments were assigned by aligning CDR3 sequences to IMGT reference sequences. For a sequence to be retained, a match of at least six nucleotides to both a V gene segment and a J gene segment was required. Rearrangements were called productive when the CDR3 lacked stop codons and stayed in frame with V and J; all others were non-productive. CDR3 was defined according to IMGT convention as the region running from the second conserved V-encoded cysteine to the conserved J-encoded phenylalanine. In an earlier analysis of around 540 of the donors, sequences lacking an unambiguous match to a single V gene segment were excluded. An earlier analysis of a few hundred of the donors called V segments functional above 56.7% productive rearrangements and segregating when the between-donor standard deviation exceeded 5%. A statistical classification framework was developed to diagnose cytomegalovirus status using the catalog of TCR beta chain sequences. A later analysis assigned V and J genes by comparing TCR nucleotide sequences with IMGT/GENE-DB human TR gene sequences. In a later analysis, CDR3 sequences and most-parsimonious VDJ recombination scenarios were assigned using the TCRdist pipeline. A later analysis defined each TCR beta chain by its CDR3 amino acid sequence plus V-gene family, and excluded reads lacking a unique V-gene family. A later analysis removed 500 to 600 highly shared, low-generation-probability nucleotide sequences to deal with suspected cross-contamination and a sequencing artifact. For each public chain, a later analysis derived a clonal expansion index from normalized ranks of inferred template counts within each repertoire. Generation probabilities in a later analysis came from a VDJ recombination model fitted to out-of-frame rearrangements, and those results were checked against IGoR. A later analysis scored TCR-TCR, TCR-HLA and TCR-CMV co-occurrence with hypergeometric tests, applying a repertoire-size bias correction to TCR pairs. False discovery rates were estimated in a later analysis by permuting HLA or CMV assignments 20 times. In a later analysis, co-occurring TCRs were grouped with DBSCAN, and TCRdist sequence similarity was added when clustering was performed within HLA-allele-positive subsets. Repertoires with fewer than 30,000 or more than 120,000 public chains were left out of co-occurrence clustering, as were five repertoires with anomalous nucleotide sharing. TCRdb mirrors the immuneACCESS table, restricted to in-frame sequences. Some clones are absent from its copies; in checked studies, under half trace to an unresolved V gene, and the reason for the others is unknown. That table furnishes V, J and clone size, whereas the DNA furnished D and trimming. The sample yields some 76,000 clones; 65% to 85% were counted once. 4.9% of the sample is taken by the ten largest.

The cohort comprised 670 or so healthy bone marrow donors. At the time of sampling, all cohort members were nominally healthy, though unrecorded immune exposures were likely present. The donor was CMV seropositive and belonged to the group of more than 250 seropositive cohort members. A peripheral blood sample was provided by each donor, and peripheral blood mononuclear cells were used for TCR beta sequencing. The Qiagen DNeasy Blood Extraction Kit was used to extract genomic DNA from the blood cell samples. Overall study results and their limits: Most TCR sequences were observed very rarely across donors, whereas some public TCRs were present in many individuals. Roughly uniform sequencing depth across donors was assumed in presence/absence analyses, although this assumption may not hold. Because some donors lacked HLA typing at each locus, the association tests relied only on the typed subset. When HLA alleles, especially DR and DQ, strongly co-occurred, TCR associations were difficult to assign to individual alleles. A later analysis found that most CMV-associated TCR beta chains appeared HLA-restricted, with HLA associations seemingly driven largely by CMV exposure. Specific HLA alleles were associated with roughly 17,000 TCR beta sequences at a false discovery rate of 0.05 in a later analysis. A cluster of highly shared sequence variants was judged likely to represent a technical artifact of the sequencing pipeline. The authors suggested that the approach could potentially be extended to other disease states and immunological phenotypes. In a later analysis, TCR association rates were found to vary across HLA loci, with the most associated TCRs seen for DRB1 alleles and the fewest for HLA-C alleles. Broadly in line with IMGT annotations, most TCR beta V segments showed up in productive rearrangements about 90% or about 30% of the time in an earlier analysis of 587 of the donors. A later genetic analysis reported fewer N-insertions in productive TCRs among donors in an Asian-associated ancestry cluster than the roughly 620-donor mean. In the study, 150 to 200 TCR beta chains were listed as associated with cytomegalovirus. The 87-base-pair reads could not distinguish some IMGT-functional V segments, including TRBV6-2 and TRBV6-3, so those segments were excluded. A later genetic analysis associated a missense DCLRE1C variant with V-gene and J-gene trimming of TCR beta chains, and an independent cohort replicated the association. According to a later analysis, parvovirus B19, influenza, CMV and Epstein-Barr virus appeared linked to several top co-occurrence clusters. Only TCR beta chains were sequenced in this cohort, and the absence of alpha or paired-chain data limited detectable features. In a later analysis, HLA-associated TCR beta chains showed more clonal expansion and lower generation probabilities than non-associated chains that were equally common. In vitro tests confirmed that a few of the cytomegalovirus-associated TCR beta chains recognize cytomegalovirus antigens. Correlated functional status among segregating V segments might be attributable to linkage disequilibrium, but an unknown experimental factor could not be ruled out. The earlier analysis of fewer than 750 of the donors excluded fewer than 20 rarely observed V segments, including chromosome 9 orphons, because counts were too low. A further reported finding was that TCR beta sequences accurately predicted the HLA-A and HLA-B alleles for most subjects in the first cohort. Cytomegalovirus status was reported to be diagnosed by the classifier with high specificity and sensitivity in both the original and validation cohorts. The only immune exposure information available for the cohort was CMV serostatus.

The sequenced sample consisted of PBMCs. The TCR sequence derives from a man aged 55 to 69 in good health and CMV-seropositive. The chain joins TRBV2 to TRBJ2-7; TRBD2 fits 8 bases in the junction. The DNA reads TGTGCCAGCAGTGACTTTAGCGGGACTTCCTACGAGCAGTACTTC. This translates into CASSDFSGTSYEQYF.